Shown below are 32 T cell receptor beta chains from a single sample sequenced in a study of shared clonotypes between healthy human individuals. Repertoires were generated with immunoSEQ multiplex PCR, while TCRdb's copy carries only in-frame clones and drops some. The data contain 850,000 to 1,200,000 clones, around 76% of them singletons. The sample comprised memory CD4+ T cells sorted from blood. Subset described: CD45RA-negative fraction. These receptors originate from a man aged 18 to 30 in good health.

This clone was seen only a few times. J is TRBJ2-5 and V is TRBV7-6; possible D gene TRBD2, 6 bases. Germline CDR1 reads SGHVS; CDR2 reads FNYEAQ. The length of the CDR3 is 16 residues. Trimming took off 4 bases at V and 2 bases at J, with 17 bases between the two ends. CDR3 sequence (DNA): TGTGCCAGCAGCTCAGGTTCCTCGGGACTGCAAGAGACCCAGTACTTC. Translating it yields CASSSGSSGLQETQYF.

This clone was detected only once. The CDR3 here is CASSYRPLNTEAFF. CDR3 coding DNA: TGTGCCAGCAGTTACCGACCTTTGAACACTGAAGCTTTCTTT. This sequence joins TRBV6-5 and TRBJ1-1; D is unclear. Per germline, CDR1 MNHEY and CDR2 SVGAGI. There are 14 residues in the CDR3. V was clipped by 2 bases and J by 0 bases, with 7 bases between them.

The CDR3 loop is CASSWGQGLNTGELFF. The CDR3 coding sequence is TGTGCCAGCAGCTGGGGACAGGGTTTGAACACCGGGGAGCTGTTTTTT. The rearrangement uses TRBV5-4 and TRBJ2-2; 9 nucleotides align to TRBD1. CDR3 length: 16 amino acids. J lost 1 base, V lost 3 bases, and 4 bases had no gene match. Looked up from germline, CDR1 is SGHNT and CDR2 is YYREEE (reference sequence).

The chain carries TRBV5-1 and TRBJ2-6; D gene unclear. CDR1 SGHRS and CDR2 YFSETQ come from the germline V gene. V lost 3 bases, J lost 2 bases, and 12 bases lay in between. This CDR3 region has 16 residues. This CDR3 is CASSSPYGAGANVLTF. As DNA, the CDR3 is TGCGCCAGCAGCTCCCCTTACGGAGCTGGGGCCAACGTCCTGACTTTC.

The chain joins TRBV29-1 to TRBJ1-2; D remains ambiguous. The CDR3 is 12 amino acids. Trimming left V 4 bases short and J 1 base short, with 7 bases between. The germline V gene has CDR1 SQVTM and CDR2 ANQGSEA. CDR3 DNA: TGCAGCGTTGCCCACGGTAACTATGGCTACACCTTC. Its protein is CSVAHGNYGYTF.

This chain joins TRBV5-4 and TRBJ2-5, with D perhaps TRBD1 or TRBD2 (6 bases each). The DNA end lines up better with TRBJ2-7; the J call may be wrong. This CDR3 contains 14 residues. The germline V gene has CDR1 SGHNT and CDR2 YYREEE (reference sequence). The CDR3 reads CASSRRDTPYEQYF. The CDR3 DNA sequence: TGTGCCAGCAGCCGGCGGGACACGCCCTACGAGCAGTACTTC.

Remarks on this clone: Germline and junction disagree at one end, which may indicate a read error. Distinct nucleotide sequences in the sample also encode this CDR3. This chain links TRBV5-6 with TRBJ2-6; D possibly uses TRBD1 or TRBD2 (5 bases each). The CDR3 loop spans 14 amino acids. CDR1 is SGHDT, CDR2 YYEEEE, per germline. CDR3 sequence reads: CASSLMGPFDVLTF. The CDR3 DNA reads TGCGCCAGCAGCTTGATGGGACCCTTCGACGTCCTGACTTTC. Combining the CDR3 with reference TRBV5-6 and TRBJ2-6 gives the whole variable domain DAGVTQSPTHLIKTRGQQVTLRCSPKSGHDTVSWYQQALGQGPQFIFQYYEEEERQRGNFPDRFSGHQFPNYSSELNVNALLLGDSALYLCASSLMGPFDVLTFGAGSRLTVL.

The V and J genes are TRBV6-1 and TRBJ1-1; D not resolved. V shed 6 bases and J shed 1 base, with 9 bases lying between them. Germline loops: CDR1 MNHNS, CDR2 SASEGT. The CDR3 contains 13 residues. The CDR3 here is CASRGPGNTEAFF. CDR3 in DNA: TGTGCCAGCAGGGGCCCTGGGAACACTGAAGCTTTCTTT.

The rearrangement links TRBV6-1 to TRBJ2-7, with D possibly called TRBD1 or TRBD2 (5 bases each). CDR1 is MNHNS and CDR2 is SASEGT in the germline V gene. Trimming cost V 8 bases and J 2 bases, with 19 bases left between them. This CDR3 spans 15 amino acids. CDR3 sequence: CASGRAGSGTYEQYF. CDR3 bases: TGTGCCAGCGGCCGGGCAGGGTCGGGGACCTACGAGCAGTACTTC.

The chain combines TRBV28 with TRBJ1-5, with TRBD1 matching over 7 bases. The ends lost 1 base at V and 3 bases at J; junction bases unmatched: 9. Germline V CDR1 and CDR2: MDHEN, SYDVKM. The CDR3 has 17 amino acids. The DNA of the CDR3 is TGTGCCAGCAGTTTATCTCGCAGGGGGACACTCAATCAGCCCCAGCATTTT. Its protein is CASSLSRRGTLNQPQHF.

This clone has more than one count but fewer than ten. The rearrangement joins TRBV7-3 to TRBJ1-1; D is ambiguous. Germline CDR1 reads SGHTA; CDR2 reads FQGTGA. This CDR3 is 13 amino acids long. The V end lost 5 bases, the J end lost 1 base, and 8 bases lay between the germline ends. The CDR3 here is CASSAAPNTEAFF. Here the CDR3 DNA reads TGTGCCAGCAGCGCGGCCCCGAACACTGAAGCTTTCTTT.

CDR3 loop: CASSHRVGSQYEQYF. CDR3 coding DNA: TGCGCCAGCAGCCATCGTGTCGGGTCGCAGTACGAGCAGTACTTC. This sequence joins TRBV4-3 and TRBJ2-7; D not certain. Germline CDR1 reads LGHNA; CDR2 reads YSLEER. The CDR3 sequence is 15 residues long. The germline V and J ends were trimmed by 3 bases and 4 bases, with 16 bases remaining between them.

The rearrangement joins TRBV13 to TRBJ1-3; 9 bases are a match to TRBD1. Germline CDR1 reads PRHDT; CDR2 reads FYEKMQ (reference sequence). V was clipped by 4 bases and J by 2 bases; unmatched bases: 3. The CDR3 runs 15 residues. The DNA of the CDR3 is TGTGCCAGCAGCTCCCGGGACAGGGCTGGAAACACCATATATTTT. It encodes CASSSRDRAGNTIYF.

The chain combines TRBV7-2 with TRBJ2-7, with TRBD1 identical over 7 bases. The J segment lost 6 bases and the V segment lost 5 bases, leaving 13 bases of the junction unmatched. CDR3 length: 15 residues. Germline CDR1 reads SGHTA; CDR2 reads FQGNSA. The CDR3 reads CASSVNPGGISEQYF. The CDR3 nucleotides read TGTGCCAGCAGCGTAAACCCAGGGGGAATCTCCGAGCAGTACTTC.

In the case of this clone: This CDR3 is also generated by other DNA sequences in the sample. This sequence joins TRBV28 and TRBJ1-1; perhaps TRBD1 as D (6 bases). Trimming pared 6 bases from V and 0 bases from J, leaving 14 bases between. CDR1 is MDHEN and CDR2 is SYDVKM in the germline V gene. The CDR3 covers 15 residues. The CDR3 sequence is CASSPPTGMNTEAFF. CDR3 sequence (DNA): TGTGCCAGCAGCCCACCCACAGGGATGAACACTGAAGCTTTCTTT.

V is TRBV6-6 and J is TRBJ1-5; a weak D match, TRBD1 (6 bases). The CDR3 consists of 13 residues. Germline values: CDR1 MNHNY, CDR2 SVGAGI (reference sequence). V was clipped by 2 bases and J by 7 bases, with 9 bases between them. The CDR3 loop is CASSYEGVQPQHF. The CDR3 nucleotides are TGTGCCAGCAGTTACGAGGGGGTACAGCCCCAGCATTTT.

The V and J genes are TRBV14 and TRBJ2-2; 8 bases line up with TRBD1. Per germline, CDR1 SGHDN and CDR2 FVKESK. Trimming removed 4 bases from V and 4 bases from J; junction bases left unmatched: 2. CDR3 length: 14 residues. The CDR3 nucleotides read TGTGCCAGCAGCCGGGACAGGTCCACCGGGGAGCTGTTTTTT. It is translated as CASSRDRSTGELFF.

This clone was recorded a few times. This chain uses TRBV7-2 with TRBJ1-1; D is uncertain. CDR3 length: 13 residues. Germline CDR1 is SGHTA and CDR2 is FQGNSA. V dropped 1 base and J dropped 5 bases, with 8 bases sitting between them. CDR3 coding DNA: TGTGCCAGCAGCTTAGGGGCGCGGACTGAAGCTTTCTTT. It yields the protein CASSLGARTEAFF. Drawing the rest from reference TRBV7-2 and TRBJ1-1, the complete variable domain is GAGVSQSPSNKVTEKGKDVELRCDPISGHTALYWYRQSLGQGLEFLIYFQGNSAPDKSGLPSDRFSAERTGGSVSTLTIQRTQQEDSAVYLCASSLGARTEAFFGQGTRLTVV.

The chain employs TRBV15 and TRBJ2-5; D uncertain. V shed 0 bases and J shed 4 bases, with 9 bases lying between them. In germline, CDR1 is LNHNV, CDR2 YYDKDF (reference sequence). The CDR3 is 14 amino acids. CDR3 loop: CATSRETGRETQYF. CDR3 in DNA: TGTGCCACCAGCAGAGAAACTGGTCGAGAGACCCAGTACTTC.

J is TRBJ1-5 and V is TRBV19; maybe TRBD1 (5 bases). The germline V gene encodes CDR1 LNHDA and CDR2 SQIVND (reference sequence). This CDR3 is 13 amino acids long. V was clipped by 7 bases and J by 3 bases, with 10 bases between them. CDR3 bases: TGTGCCAGTATTAAGGGGCACAATCAGCCCCAGCATTTT. Translation gives CASIKGHNQPQHF. The variable domain in full, with the rest retrieved from reference TRBV19 and TRBJ1-5, is DGGITQSPKYLFRKEGQNVTLSCEQNLNHDAMYWYRQDPGQGLRLIYYSQIVNDFQKGDIAEGYSVSREKKESFPLTVTSAQKNPTAFYLCASIKGHNQPQHFGDGTRLSIL.

The genes are TRBV10-1 and TRBJ2-2; D is possibly TRBD2 (6 bases). The germline V gene has CDR1 WNHNN and CDR2 SYGVQD (reference sequence). The V end lost 0 bases, the J end lost 4 bases, and 12 bases lay between the germline ends. The CDR3 contains 16 residues. The CDR3 nucleotides read TGCGCCAGCAGTGAGTCGGCGGGGCCGGGCACCGGGGAGCTGTTTTTT. Translating gives CASSESAGPGTGELFF.

The chain uses TRBV30 and TRBJ2-6; D is unresolved. The V gene's germline CDR1 is GTSNPN and CDR2 SVGIG (reference sequence). The CDR3 covers 14 residues. Between the trimmed V and J ends, which lost 5 bases and 8 bases, there was a span of 16 bases. CDR3 in DNA: TGTGCCTGGGTGCAACCGGGCCGGTCCAACGTCCTGACTTTC. Translation: CAWVQPGRSNVLTF.

This clone was observed once. The chain links TRBV5-4 to TRBJ2-1; D may be TRBD2 (5 bases). Germline V lookup: CDR1 SGHNT, CDR2 YYREEE (reference sequence). The CDR3 is made up of 15 amino acids. V lost 2 bases and J lost 3, with 12 bases in between. The CDR3, as DNA: TGTGCCAGCAGCTTCGGACTCGACCTCTACAATGAGCAGTTCTTC. It codes for CASSFGLDLYNEQFF.

The chain carries TRBV18 and TRBJ2-2; D is ambiguous. The V and J ends lost 1 base and 2 bases respectively, with 11 bases between them. The germline CDR1 and CDR2 sequences are KGHSH and LQKENI. The CDR3 length is 16 residues. In DNA form, the CDR3 reads TGTGCCAGCTCACCACTGGGCCAGATAAACACCGGGGAGCTGTTTTTT. It yields the protein CASSPLGQINTGELFF.

V is TRBV27 and J is TRBJ1-4, with 8 bases matching TRBD1. The CDR3 length is 19 residues. CDR1 and CDR2 (germline): MNHEY, SMNVEV (reference sequence). J was trimmed by 1 base and V by 3 bases; bases with no gene match: 13. The CDR3 here is CASSFPDRGITGTNEKLFF. The CDR3 DNA is TGTGCCAGCAGTTTTCCCGACAGGGGAATTACTGGAACTAATGAAAAACTGTTTTTT.

The gene calls are TRBV19 and TRBJ1-5; no firm D call. Germline V gives CDR1 LNHDA, CDR2 SQIVND (reference sequence). The length of the CDR3 is 12 residues. V was cut by 5 bases and J by 3 bases, with 5 bases left in between. CDR3 residues: CASSENNQPQHF. For the CDR3, the DNA is TGTGCCAGTAGTGAAAACAATCAGCCCCAGCATTTT.

The J gene is TRBJ2-2, the V gene TRBV29-1; the D gene could be TRBD1 or TRBD2 (5 bases each). CDR1 is SQVTM, CDR2 ANQGSEA, per germline. The CDR3 is made up of 14 amino acids. V gave up 7 bases and J gave up 0 bases, with 12 bases separating them. The CDR3 sequence: CSATGPSNTGELFF. The CDR3, as DNA: TGCAGCGCCACGGGACCGTCGAACACCGGGGAGCTGTTTTTT.

The chain has TRBV6-1 and TRBJ2-3; D is possibly TRBD2 (7 bases). The CDR3 runs 15 residues. Germline CDR1 is MNHNS and CDR2 is SASEGT. The V end lost 6 bases, the J end lost 7 bases, and 20 bases lay between the germline ends. CDR3 DNA sequence: TGTGCCAGCAGCACACGACTAGGGGGGGGTAATACGCAGTATTTT. As protein: CASSTRLGGGNTQYF.

V is TRBV5-6 and J is TRBJ1-1, with D perhaps TRBD1 (6 bases). Trimming pared 4 bases from V and 5 bases from J, leaving 24 bases between. Germline CDR1 reads SGHDT; CDR2 reads YYEEEE. This CDR3 spans 17 amino acids. CDR3 loop: CASSPVVTGGRRTEAFF. In DNA form, the CDR3 reads TGTGCCAGCAGCCCGGTAGTCACCGGGGGGCGCAGGACTGAAGCTTTCTTT.

The chain couples TRBV28 to TRBJ2-1, with 12 positions matching TRBD2. Germline V gene data show CDR1 as MDHEN and CDR2 as SYDVKM. This CDR3 has 15 amino acids. With V trimmed by 6 bases and J by 5 bases, 5 bases remained unmatched. This CDR3 is CASSNLAGGHNEQFF. Here the CDR3 DNA reads TGTGCCAGCAGCAACCTAGCGGGGGGGCACAATGAGCAGTTCTTC.

As concerns this clone: Other DNA sequences in this specimen translate into the identical CDR3. J is TRBJ2-7 and V is TRBV28; D call uncertain. V was clipped by 6 bases and J by 2 bases, with 8 bases between them. In germline, CDR1 is MDHEN, CDR2 SYDVKM. CDR3 size: 12 residues. This chain's CDR3 is CASSSDTYEQYF. The CDR3 region has the DNA TGTGCCAGCAGCTCCGACACCTACGAGCAGTACTTC. Full variable domain (rest looked up from reference TRBV28 and TRBJ2-7): DVKVTQSSRYLVKRTGEKVFLECVQDMDHENMFWYRQDPGLGLRLIYFSYDVKMKEKGDIPEGYSVSREKKERFSLILESASTNQTSMYLCASSSDTYEQYFGPGTRLTVT.

This sequence joins TRBV7-9 and TRBJ1-1; D is undetermined. CDR1 is SEHNR, CDR2 FQNEAQ, per germline (reference sequence). This CDR3 is built from 14 residues. Trimming left V 5 bases short and J 5 bases short, with 15 bases between. The CDR3 here is CASSLTGRMTEAFF. DNA for the CDR3: TGTGCCAGCAGCCTTACGGGGAGGATGACTGAAGCTTTCTTT.